This T cell receptor beta chain was identified during a study of shared clonotypes between healthy human individuals (dated by TCRdb to 2018 to 2021). Turning to the overall study: A couple of women and three men aged 18 to 49 years were included in the cohort. For each donor, CD4 naive and CD4 memory were each run on three plates, CD8 naive on two plates, and CD8 memory on one plate. Each donor's leukapheresis produced roughly between roughly 0.85 and 10 billion PBMCs. To estimate repertoire size and how much clonotype sharing occurs between individuals, the study deeply sequenced the blood TCR repertoires of five or six healthy adults. To increase sequencing depth and limit assay-specific biases, different laboratories used diverse techniques to prepare libraries and sequence TCR repertoires. Study-wide conclusions, independent of this receptor: The small number of donors limited the genetic and exposure-history diversity represented. Incomplete sequencing was indicated by rarefaction of sorted-subset datasets, despite the large sequencing depth. Naive subsets generally had larger estimated clonotype richness than memory subsets did. Higher generation probabilities were observed for clonotypes shared by all four sorted-subset donors than for non-shared clonotypes. Roughly 5% of naive CD4, 3.5% of naive CD8, around 2.3% of memory CD4, and about 0.4% of memory CD8 clonotypes were shared across a few donors. Sampling was restricted to blood, and TCR repertoires in tissues likely differ from the TCR repertoires found in blood. Pairwise subsampling indicated that sequencing depth was expected to affect the degree of clonotype sharing among donors.

As to this clone: It lacks a known antigen. Per-base qualities were not stored, and no clone one base away is much larger.

The donors were healthy, HIV-negative adults who had no recently reported acute infections or vaccinations. All donors were Caucasian adults living in Nashville, Tennessee, USA. CD4+ T cells were enriched by magnetic negative selection, after which naive cells were positively selected on CD45RA and the negative fraction was taken as the memory subset. Blood was obtained by leukapheresis, after which PBMCs were separated by Ficoll-Histopaque density gradient centrifugation and cryopreserved in liquid nitrogen vapor phase. Purity and quantity of every magnetically sorted T cell population were checked by analytical flow cytometry. Genomic DNA was isolated from every sorted fraction and measured by UV absorbance on a Nanodrop 2000c. The CDR3, cysteine through phenylalanine, is 11 amino acids long. Only CDR3 DNA remains: 33 bases, in frame from the first base. The germline V gene (reference sequence) gives CDR1 as MNHNY and CDR2 as SVGAGI. Cut back by 7 bases and 7 bases, the V and J ends lie 7 bases apart.

TCR CDR3 regions were amplified from genomic DNA by multiplex PCR using the deep immunoSEQ assay. For each cell subset, the extracted genomic DNA was distributed evenly across all wells of several immunoSEQ 96-well plates, and each plate served as one replicate. Each replicate PCR for sorted subsets received about 210 ng genomic DNA, equal to roughly 29,000 T cell genomes. Purified libraries were measured with a Qubit 3.0 fluorometer, size-checked on a Bioanalyzer 2100, and measured again with the KAPA Library Quantification kit. Every immunoSEQ 96-well plate was sequenced on a separate single-read 150-cycle Illumina NextSeq 550 flow cell. The study's processing was this. Because the immunoSEQ output held only junctional sequences and lacked quality scores, the filtering could not match the filtering applied to full-length reads. Sequences were annotated with PyIR, a Python wrapper for IgBLAST v1.9, using IMGT germline references to assign V/J genes and CDR3. Reads were filtered out if the reads had weak V/J assignments (E-value above 1e-6), no CDR3, stop codons, out-of-frame junctions, or ambiguous translated residues. V3J clonotypes were defined as sequences sharing the same inferred V gene, J gene, and CDR3 amino acid sequence. To compute the percentage overlap between repertoires, the number of shared unique clonotypes was divided by the size of the smaller repertoire. Three approaches were used to assess repertoire richness: RTK rarefaction, the Chao1 estimator, and Recon v2.1 estimates of unobserved clonotypes. Generation probabilities were computed with OLGA for all TCRbeta clonotypes obtained by the gDNA method from several donors. Here the immuneACCESS table is served through TCRdb, limited to in-frame sequences with V and J called. Missing clones are a known gap in these copies; in checked studies unresolved V genes cover under half, and the rest lacks a known reason. The V and J calls and clone size were taken over from that table, and D and trimming were inferred from the DNA. This sample holds millions of clones; around 90% were observed only once. Together, the top ten hold 0.13% to 0.15% of the sample.

The receptor chain draws on TRBV6-6 and TRBJ1-4, with the D segment identity uncertain. The sample taken for sequencing was naive CD4+ T cells sorted from blood. The cell subset or site label for this specimen denotes: CD45RA+ positively selected. The receptor was derived from a man between 18 and 35 years old in good health. At the DNA level, the sequence is TGTGCCAGCACCGACGTTGAAAAACTGTTTTTT. Protein translation: CASTDVEKLFF.